These 27 T cell receptor beta chains were all obtained from the same sample, sequenced in a study of cytomegalovirus exposure and HLA in healthy donors. The PCR had 60 Vbeta and 13 Jbeta primers. Profiled with immunoSEQ multiplex PCR; TCRdb holds only in-frame clones, not every one. The sample carries a few hundred thousand clones, over 65% recorded once. Sequenced material: PBMCs. These receptors all come from a man between 40 and 49 years old in good health and CMV-seronegative.

The chain has TRBV6-6 and TRBJ2-1; weak D call: TRBD2 (6 bases). CDR1 is MNHNY and CDR2 is SVGAGI in the germline V gene (reference sequence). Trimming stripped 7 bases from V and 4 bases from J, with 20 bases between. CDR3 length equals 16 residues. CDR3 coding DNA: TGTGCCAGCACCGTGGAGGAGGGACTTTTATACAATGAGCAGTTCTTC. This gives the protein CASTVEEGLLYNEQFF.

This sequence joins TRBV7-9 and TRBJ2-1; the match to TRBD2 covers 9 bases. Germline V gene data show CDR1 as SEHNR and CDR2 as FQNEAQ (reference sequence). This CDR3 spans 14 amino acids. Germline trimming cut 1 base from V and 8 bases from J; bases unmatched to any gene: 3. The DNA for the CDR3 is TGTGCCAGCAGCTTAGTTATAGCGGGGGATGAGCAGTTCTTC. Protein: CASSLVIAGDEQFF. The whole variable domain, filled in from reference TRBV7-9 and TRBJ2-1, reads DTGVSQNPRHKITKRGQNVTFRCDPISEHNRLYWYRQTLGQGPEFLTYFQNEAQLEKSRLLSDRFSAERPKGSFSTLEIQRTEQGDSAMYLCASSLVIAGDEQFFGPGTRLTVL.

This chain links TRBV30 with TRBJ2-2; D gene ambiguous. CDR1 is GTSNPN and CDR2 is SVGIG in the germline V gene (reference sequence). V was cut by 0 bases and J by 8 bases, with 13 bases left in between. The CDR3 runs to 14 residues. CDR3 amino acids: CAWSVRRGGGELFF. CDR3 DNA: TGTGCCTGGAGTGTGCGTCGAGGCGGAGGGGAGCTGTTTTTT.

The chain employs TRBV2 and TRBJ2-7, with 7 nucleotides matching TRBD1. Losses at the gene ends were 6 bases for V and 5 bases for J; bases not matched to a gene: 4. This CDR3 region has 12 residues. Germline V gene data show CDR1 as SNHLY and CDR2 as FYNNEI. The CDR3 nucleotides read TGTGCCAGCAGACGACAGGGCGACGAGCAGTACTTC. Translation gives CASRRQGDEQYF.

The chain recombines TRBV15 with TRBJ2-3; the D gene is possibly TRBD2 (6 bases). V lost 5 bases and J 1 base, leaving 16 bases between the germline ends. The CDR3 sequence is 16 residues long. CDR1 and CDR2 from the germline V gene are LNHNV and YYDKDF (reference sequence). The CDR3 DNA is TGTGCCACCAGCGGGCATTTTAGCGGCCGCACAGATACGCAGTATTTT. It is translated as CATSGHFSGRTDTQYF.

The chain has TRBV30 and TRBJ1-6; TRBD1 matches 7 bases. Germline lookup yields CDR1 GTSNPN and CDR2 SVGIG (reference sequence). The CDR3 runs 14 residues. V dropped 3 bases and J dropped 10; count of bases not matched to a gene: 9. Here the CDR3 DNA reads TGTGCCTGGAGGACAGGGTTTGGACGATCACCCCTCCACTTT. Protein product: CAWRTGFGRSPLHF. The whole variable domain, remainder taken from reference TRBV30 and TRBJ1-6, is SQTIHQWPATLVQPVGSPLSLECTVEGTSNPNLYWYRQAAGRGLQLLFYSVGIGQISSEVPQNLSASRPQDRQFILSSKKLLLSDSGFYLCAWRTGFGRSPLHFGNGTRLTVT.

This chain connects TRBV4-2 to TRBJ1-1; D is undetermined. Germline V CDR1 and CDR2: LGHNA, YNFKEQ. The CDR3 totals 15 residues. V was trimmed by 0 bases and J by 1 base, leaving 9 bases between them. The CDR3 protein is CASSQEGSTNTEAFF. CDR3 DNA: TGTGCCAGCAGCCAAGAGGGCAGTACGAACACTGAAGCTTTCTTT.

CDR3 amino acids: CASSGDRAHQETQYF. Here the CDR3 DNA reads TGTGCCAGCAGTGGGGACAGGGCCCACCAAGAGACCCAGTACTTC. This chain links TRBV2 with TRBJ2-5; 9 bases agree with TRBD1. The CDR3 loop spans 15 amino acids. V gave up 4 bases and J gave up 0 bases; unmatched junction bases: 3. Germline-derived CDR1 and CDR2 are SNHLY and FYNNEI.

The rearrangement joins TRBV30 to TRBJ1-2, with D perhaps TRBD1 (6 bases). The CDR3 loop spans 14 amino acids. Looked up from germline, CDR1 is GTSNPN and CDR2 is SVGIG (reference sequence). The ends were cut back, 4 bases at V and 3 bases at J, with 15 bases in the middle. The CDR3, as DNA: TGTGCCTGGACCGAGACAGGAGAAGACTATGGCTACACCTTC. The encoded protein is CAWTETGEDYGYTF.

To note about this clone: One end of the junction fails to match germline, which may point to a read error. The identical CDR3 is also encoded by other nucleotide sequences in the sample. The chain has TRBV7-2 and TRBJ2-7; 11 bases are a match to TRBD1. Germline CDR1 and CDR2: SGHTA and FQGNSA. The CDR3 consists of 14 residues. CDR3 amino acids: CASSLDRGPYEQYF. CDR3 bases: TGTGCCAGTAGCTTGGACAGGGGGCCCTACGAGCAGTACTTC.

The rearrangement uses TRBV27 and TRBJ2-1; D unresolved. The CDR3 is 15 amino acids. Trimming shortened V by 3 bases and J by 0 bases, and 9 bases separated the two germline ends. From germline, CDR1 is MNHEY and CDR2 SMNVEV (reference sequence). The CDR3 loop is CASSFDISSYNEQFF. For the CDR3, the DNA is TGTGCCAGCAGTTTTGACATAAGCTCCTACAATGAGCAGTTCTTC.

This chain links TRBV5-6 with TRBJ2-2; possibly TRBD2 for D (6 bases). Trimming cost V 2 bases and J 1 base, with 12 bases left between them. The CDR3 contains 16 residues. The V gene's germline CDR1 is SGHDT and CDR2 YYEEEE. CDR3 coding DNA: TGTGCCAGCAGCTTCTCCGGGACTGTGAACACCGGGGAGCTGTTTTTT. Residues: CASSFSGTVNTGELFF.

The rearrangement uses TRBV5-4 and TRBJ2-3; D might be TRBD2 (6 bases). The CDR3 runs to 16 residues. Germline CDR1 and CDR2: SGHNT and YYREEE (reference sequence). V was trimmed by 2 bases and J by 0 bases, leaving 13 bases between them. The CDR3 DNA sequence: TGTGCCAGCAGCTTAGGCTGGGCGGGGAGCACAGATACGCAGTATTTT. Its translation: CASSLGWAGSTDTQYF.

This chain links TRBV7-9 with TRBJ2-5, with D unclear. V lost 5 bases and J lost 4, with 8 bases in between. The germline CDR1 and CDR2 sequences are SEHNR and FQNEAQ (reference sequence). This CDR3 contains 12 residues. The DNA for the CDR3 is TGTGCCAGCAGCCCCCCGGGAGAGACCCAGTACTTC. Amino acids: CASSPPGETQYF.

The chain employs TRBV5-1 and TRBJ2-1, with D tentatively TRBD2 (6 bases). V lost 4 bases and J lost 4, with 18 bases in between. CDR3 length equals 16 residues. CDR1 is SGHRS, CDR2 YFSETQ, per germline. This CDR3 is CASSGGEGGRYNEQFF. The DNA of the CDR3 is TGCGCCAGCAGCGGAGGGGAAGGAGGGAGGTACAATGAGCAGTTCTTC.

The chain couples TRBV5-1 to TRBJ1-1; D is possibly TRBD1 (5 bases). The CDR3 extends over 15 amino acids. Germline loops: CDR1 SGHRS, CDR2 YFSETQ. Deletions cut 6 bases from V and 1 base from J, with 16 bases between. CDR3 bases: TGCGCCAGCACGGGGAGGGGAGAGAAGAACACTGAAGCTTTCTTT. Its translation is CASTGRGEKNTEAFF. The variable domain in full, completed from reference TRBV5-1 and TRBJ1-1, reads KAGVTQTPRYLIKTRGQQVTLSCSPISGHRSVSWYQQTPGQGLQFLFEYFSETQRNKGNFPGRFSGRQFSNSRSEMNVSTLELGDSALYLCASTGRGEKNTEAFFGQGTRLTVV.

This sequence joins TRBV6-5 and TRBJ2-4; 9 nucleotides align to TRBD1. The CDR3 sequence is 15 residues long. Per germline, CDR1 MNHEY and CDR2 SVGAGI. V lost 5 bases to trimming and J lost 1 base; unmatched junction nucleotides: 3. CDR3 residues: CASSRGQGAKNIQYF. The CDR3 nucleotides read TGTGCCAGCAGTCGCGGACAGGGGGCCAAAAACATTCAGTACTTC.

This rearrangement joins TRBV5-1 to TRBJ2-2, with 7 bases lining up with TRBD1. The germline CDR1 and CDR2 sequences are SGHRS and YFSETQ. CDR3 length equals 15 residues. The J segment lost 1 base and the V segment lost 4 bases, leaving 4 bases of the junction unmatched. The CDR3: CASSIRTGNTGELFF. The CDR3 DNA is TGCGCCAGCAGCATAAGGACAGGGAACACCGGGGAGCTGTTTTTT.

CDR3 in DNA: TGCGCCAGCAGCTTGGACAGGGGAATCTACAATGAGCAGTTCTTC. Translating gives CASSLDRGIYNEQFF. The chain employs TRBV5-1 and TRBJ2-1; 7 bases align to TRBD1. Looked up from germline, CDR1 is SGHRS and CDR2 is YFSETQ. J was trimmed by 3 bases and V by 0 bases; bases with no gene match: 3. This CDR3 is 15 amino acids long.

The chain links TRBV18 to TRBJ1-1; D remains unclear. The germline CDR1 and CDR2 sequences are KGHSH and LQKENI. The CDR3 contains 14 residues. The V gene lost 8 bases and the J gene lost 1 base, with 14 bases spanning the gap. CDR3 nucleotide sequence: TGTGCCAGCACTTTTTCTACAGAGAACACTGAAGCTTTCTTT. Translation gives CASTFSTENTEAFF.

The J gene is TRBJ1-1, the V gene TRBV6-6; TRBD1 aligns across 8 bases. The CDR3 is 14 residues long. With 7 bases clipped from V and 1 base from J, the junction kept 5 bases outside the gene matches. The germline gives CDR1 MNHNY, CDR2 SVGAGI (reference sequence). CDR3 sequence reads: CASTIGTGNTEAFF. The DNA of the CDR3 is TGTGCCAGCACCATCGGGACAGGGAACACTGAAGCTTTCTTT.

In nucleotides, the CDR3 is TGTGCCAGCAGTGGCGGCAGGAACACTGAAGCTTTCTTT. Translated, it gives CASSGGRNTEAFF. The chain combines TRBV2 with TRBJ1-1; D is undetermined. Germline V gives CDR1 SNHLY, CDR2 FYNNEI. The CDR3 runs to 13 residues. Trimming pared 4 bases from V and 1 base from J, leaving 7 bases between.

CDR3 sequence reads: CATSRAPAGPYNEQFF. The CDR3 region has the DNA TGTGCCACCAGCAGAGCTCCGGCGGGGCCGTACAATGAGCAGTTCTTC. The chain couples TRBV15 to TRBJ2-1; perhaps TRBD2 as D (6 bases). The CDR3 has 16 residues. The germline CDR1 and CDR2 sequences are LNHNV and YYDKDF (reference sequence). V lost 1 base and J 4 bases, leaving 14 bases between the germline ends.

This chain uses TRBV6-5 with TRBJ2-4, with TRBD2 as a possible D gene (5 bases). The CDR3 is 15 residues long. Germline CDR1 is MNHEY and CDR2 is SVGAGI. With 6 bases removed from V and 0 bases from J, the gap between germline ends came to 12 bases. The CDR3 reads CASSNGGLAKNIQYF. In DNA, the CDR3 is TGTGCCAGCAGCAACGGCGGGTTAGCCAAAAACATTCAGTACTTC.

The chain carries TRBV30 and TRBJ2-7; a possible D gene is TRBD1 (5 bases). The CDR3 runs 12 residues. V was trimmed by 7 bases and J by 0 bases, leaving 10 bases between them. Germline lookup yields CDR1 GTSNPN and CDR2 SVGIG (reference sequence). The CDR3: CAYTDSSYEQYF. The CDR3 nucleotides read TGTGCCTACACTGACAGCTCCTACGAGCAGTACTTC.

Written as DNA, the CDR3 is TGTGCCAGCAGCCCCGACCGACTAGCGGGAACCCGGGGGGAGCTGTTTTTT. It encodes CASSPDRLAGTRGELFF. This chain uses TRBV7-3 with TRBJ2-2, with 11 bases lining up with TRBD2. The ends lost 5 bases at V and 8 bases at J; junction bases unmatched: 13. The CDR3 length is 17 residues. In germline, CDR1 is SGHTA, CDR2 FQGTGA.

The chain is built from TRBV9 and TRBJ2-7; D remains unclear. CDR1 and CDR2 (germline): SGDLS, YYNGEE. Trimming shortened V by 0 bases and J by 6 bases, and 7 bases separated the two germline ends. The CDR3 runs to 12 residues. The CDR3: CASSVANSEQYF. The CDR3 nucleotides are TGTGCCAGCAGCGTAGCTAATAGCGAGCAGTACTTC. Based on the CDR3 plus reference TRBV9 and TRBJ2-7, the full variable domain is DSGVTQTPKHLITATGQRVTLRCSPRSGDLSVYWYQQSLDQGLQFLIQYYNGEERAKGNILERFSAQQFPDLHSELNLSSLELGDSALYFCASSVANSEQYFGPGTRLTVT.